A single sample gave rise to the 27 T cell receptor beta chains below, sequenced in a study of beta chain features in type 1 diabetes. As every portion of the isolated RNA was reverse transcribed, the sequencing read expressed TCRB transcripts. Method: immunoSEQ multiplex PCR; TCRdb's copy keeps in-frame clones and lacks some. This table holds about 140,000 clones, about 7.1% found once. Material: central memory CD4+ T cells from blood. These receptors all come from a woman in her 30s in good health.

This clone was counted many times. This sequence joins TRBV29-1 and TRBJ2-3; 13 bases agree with TRBD2. The CDR3 length is 14 residues. V lost 7 bases to trimming and J lost 4 bases; unmatched junction nucleotides: 5. From germline, CDR1 is SQVTM and CDR2 ANQGSEA. CDR3 residues: CSARLAGGPDTQYF. For the CDR3, the DNA is TGCAGCGCCCGACTAGCGGGAGGACCAGATACGCAGTATTTT.

This clone has more than one count but fewer than ten. The V and J genes are TRBV7-3 and TRBJ2-1; D unresolved. This CDR3 region has 13 residues. The germline V gene has CDR1 SGHTA and CDR2 FQGTGA. Trimming left V 2 bases short and J 9 bases short, with 11 bases between. CDR3 region: CASSLSGVGEQFF. CDR3 in DNA: TGTGCCAGCAGCTTATCCGGAGTCGGTGAGCAGTTCTTC.

This clone was counted between two and nine times. The genes are TRBV4-2 and TRBJ1-5; D not certain. V was cut by 3 bases and J by 4 bases, with 4 bases left in between. The CDR3 has 12 amino acids. CDR1 is LGHNA and CDR2 is YNFKEQ in the germline V gene. CDR3 sequence: CASSQTNQPQHF. The CDR3 nucleotides read TGTGCCAGCAGCCAGACAAATCAGCCCCAGCATTTT.

J is TRBJ2-2 and V is TRBV5-4; possible D gene TRBD2, 6 bases. This CDR3 region has 15 residues. Germline-derived CDR1 and CDR2 are SGHNT and YYREEE (reference sequence). Trimming shortened V by 4 bases and J by 6 bases, and 16 bases separated the two germline ends. CDR3 coding DNA: TGTGCCAGCAGCCCCGGGGGTGGGGAGGCCGGGGAGCTGTTTTTT. Its protein is CASSPGGGEAGELFF.

This clone occurred many times. This chain connects TRBV5-1 to TRBJ2-6; possible D gene TRBD2, 5 bases. Germline V gene data show CDR1 as SGHRS and CDR2 as YFSETQ. The CDR3 contains 14 residues. Trimming removed 4 bases at V and 0 bases at J, with 5 bases between. Here the CDR3 reads CASSGSSGANVLTF. DNA for the CDR3: TGCGCCAGCAGCGGGAGCTCTGGGGCCAACGTCCTGACTTTC.

This clone was recorded a few times. CDR3 sequence reads: CASSQDSLYGYTF. The CDR3 DNA reads TGTGCCAGCAGCCAAGACAGCCTCTATGGCTACACCTTC. The V and J genes are TRBV7-2 and TRBJ1-2, with D maybe TRBD1 (5 bases). This CDR3 spans 13 amino acids. V was trimmed by 5 bases and J by 4 bases, leaving 11 bases between them. Germline V gives CDR1 SGHTA, CDR2 FQGNSA.

This clone has a handful of counts. The CDR3 is CASSSGTSGKGGETQYF. The CDR3 DNA reads TGTGCCAGCAGCTCAGGGACTAGCGGGAAGGGTGGAGAGACCCAGTACTTC. The chain couples TRBV11-2 to TRBJ2-5; 13 positions agree with TRBD2. CDR3 length: 17 residues. Losses at the gene ends were 4 bases for V and 4 bases for J; bases not matched to a gene: 9. The germline V gene encodes CDR1 SGHAT and CDR2 FQNNGV.

This clone was counted between two and nine times. In nucleotides, the CDR3 is TGTGCCAGCAGTGCTGACAGCCGAAGACCGGCCTACGAGCAGTACTTC. The encoded protein is CASSADSRRPAYEQYF. This chain links TRBV2 with TRBJ2-7, with D perhaps matching TRBD1 (5 bases). Germline loops: CDR1 SNHLY, CDR2 FYNNEI. This CDR3 contains 16 residues. The V end was cut by 4 bases, the J end by 2 bases, with 18 bases between.

The rearrangement joins TRBV7-8 to TRBJ2-3; TRBD2 aligns across 11 bases. CDR3 length equals 17 residues. The junction had 6 bases not matched to a gene; V was cut back by 1 base and J by 3 bases. The germline gives CDR1 SGHVS, CDR2 FQNEAQ. The CDR3 nucleotides are TGTGCCAGCAGCTTAGGGTCGACTAGCGGGAATACAGATACGCAGTATTTT. This gives the protein CASSLGSTSGNTDTQYF.

The gene calls are TRBV4-1 and TRBJ2-5; 8 bases are a match to TRBD2. V gave up 4 bases and J gave up 5 bases; unmatched junction bases: 9. Germline V CDR1 and CDR2: MGHRA, YSYEKL. This CDR3 has 15 residues. The CDR3 nucleotides read TGCGCCAGCAGCCCCGTGGCGGGAGGTAGCGAGACCCAGTACTTC. It codes for CASSPVAGGSETQYF.

The V gene is TRBV19, the J gene TRBJ1-2; 7 positions agree with TRBD1. The V and J ends lost 10 bases and 8 bases, in that order; junction bases with no gene match: 16. Germline loops: CDR1 LNHDA, CDR2 SQIVND (reference sequence). This CDR3 is 14 amino acids long. The DNA of the CDR3 is TGTGCCACCGCCGACCCTTCGACAGGGAGAGGCTACACCTTC. Translated: CATADPSTGRGYTF.

The chain uses TRBV19 and TRBJ2-1, with TRBD2 identical over 9 bases. V was pared by 6 bases and J by 5 bases, with 20 bases of the junction left unmatched. CDR1 is LNHDA and CDR2 is SQIVND in the germline V gene (reference sequence). CDR3 length: 19 amino acids. CDR3 protein: CASRRKAGGPGQRNNEQFF. In DNA form, the CDR3 reads TGTGCCAGTAGACGAAAAGCGGGAGGCCCAGGGCAAAGGAACAATGAGCAGTTCTTC.

There are a few counts of this clone. The rearrangement links TRBV9 to TRBJ1-2; 7 positions match TRBD1. V trimming: 1 base; J trimming: 4 bases; junction bases outside the gene matches: 4. There are 14 residues in the CDR3. CDR1 and CDR2 from the germline V gene are SGDLS and YYNGEE. The CDR3 DNA sequence: TGTGCCAGCAGCGTAACAGGGGAAGCCTATGGCTACACCTTC. Its translation: CASSVTGEAYGYTF.

This clone showed up many times. The chain combines TRBV29-1 with TRBJ1-1, with TRBD1 matching over 7 bases. Unmatched junction bases numbered 5, after V lost 6 bases and J lost 4 bases. From germline, CDR1 is SQVTM and CDR2 ANQGSEA. The CDR3 sequence is 12 residues long. The CDR3 sequence: CSVNRGGTEAFF. CDR3 DNA sequence: TGCAGCGTAAACAGGGGTGGCACTGAAGCTTTCTTT. Using reference TRBV29-1 and TRBJ1-1 for the parts outside the CDR3, the full variable domain is SAVISQKPSRDICQRGTSLTIQCQVDSQVTMMFWYRQQPGQSLTLIATANQGSEATYESGFVIDKFPISRPNLTFSTLTVSNMSPEDSSIYLCSVNRGGTEAFFGQGTRLTVV.

On this clone itself: A junction end diverges from the germline sequence, so it may reflect a read error. The chain employs TRBV7-7 and TRBJ2-5; D might be TRBD1 (6 bases). In germline, CDR1 is SSHAT, CDR2 FNYEAQ (reference sequence). The CDR3 extends over 13 amino acids. CDR3 sequence (DNA): TGTGCTAGCAGCTCCGGGACAACAGAGACCCAGTACTTC. Translated: CASSSGTTETQYF.

This clone has more than one count but fewer than ten. The CDR3 DNA sequence: TGTGCCAGCTCACCAGGGGACAGGGGATACGAGCAGTACTTC. It translates to CASSPGDRGYEQYF. V usage is TRBV18 and J usage is TRBJ2-5; TRBD1 agrees at 10 bases. The assigned J gene may be wrong: the sequence end matches TRBJ2-7 better. Germline assignment: CDR1 KGHSH and CDR2 LQKENI. The CDR3 has 14 residues.

The table lists this clone with a few counts. This chain's CDR3 is CASSQGVLSGELFF. The CDR3 DNA follows: TGTGCCAGCAGCCAGGGGGTACTTTCCGGGGAGCTGTTTTTT. The chain recombines TRBV7-2 with TRBJ2-2; TRBD1 matches 7 bases. Trimming cost V 5 bases and J 6 bases; bases outside gene matches: 6. Germline loops: CDR1 SGHTA, CDR2 FQGNSA. The CDR3 loop spans 14 amino acids.

J is TRBJ2-7 and V is TRBV6-1; maybe TRBD1 (5 bases). The CDR3 runs to 12 residues. Germline loops: CDR1 MNHNS, CDR2 SASEGT. The ends were cut back, 5 bases at V and 3 bases at J, with 8 bases in the middle. The CDR3 sequence: CASSPQGYEQYF. The CDR3 bases are TGTGCCAGCAGTCCCCAGGGCTACGAGCAGTACTTC.

Here the CDR3 DNA reads TGCGCCAGCACTAGCGGGAGGGGGGGAACAGATACGCAGTATTTT. This gives the protein CASTSGRGGTDTQYF. The J gene is TRBJ2-3, the V gene TRBV10-2, with TRBD2 identical over 12 bases. V lost 7 bases and J lost 3; bases outside the gene matches: 5. CDR1 is WSHSY and CDR2 is SAAADI in the germline V gene. This CDR3 has 15 amino acids.

This clone was observed a handful of times. The chain joins TRBV7-2 to TRBJ2-3; TRBD2 is a possible D gene (5 bases). Germline V CDR1 and CDR2: SGHTA, FQGNSA. The CDR3 contains 13 residues. V was shortened by 6 bases and J by 0 bases, with 7 bases between the two germline ends. The CDR3, as DNA: TGTGCCAGCAGGCGCGGGAGCACAGATACGCAGTATTTT. Amino acid sequence: CASRRGSTDTQYF.

This clone was seen many times. The CDR3: CASSARLGSNTGELFF. Written as DNA, the CDR3 is TGTGCCAGCTCAGCTCGACTCGGGTCGAACACCGGGGAGCTGTTTTTT. The chain couples TRBV18 to TRBJ2-2, with D unclear. Deletions cut 5 bases from V and 0 bases from J, with 13 bases between. Germline assignment: CDR1 KGHSH and CDR2 LQKENI. The CDR3 consists of 16 residues.

This clone has just a few counts. The chain employs TRBV5-6 and TRBJ2-5, with 16 bases lining up with TRBD2. V shed 2 bases and J 6 bases; nucleotides not matched to a gene: 4. Germline values: CDR1 SGHDT, CDR2 YYEEEE. The CDR3 loop spans 16 amino acids. CDR3 nucleotide sequence: TGTGCCAGCAGCTTCATGGGACTAGCGGGAGGGAAGACCCAGTACTTC. Protein: CASSFMGLAGGKTQYF.

This clone occurred a few times. V gene TRBV30 combines with J gene TRBJ2-6; 7 bases map to TRBD2. Trimming at V came to 4 bases and at J to 4 bases, leaving 7 bases not matched to a gene. Per the germline V gene, CDR1 is GTSNPN and CDR2 is SVGIG (reference sequence). The CDR3 runs to 15 residues. CDR3 region: CAWIGRGLGANVLTF. For the CDR3, the DNA is TGTGCCTGGATCGGGCGGGGGTTAGGGGCCAACGTCCTGACTTTC.

The V call is TRBV10-2, the J call TRBJ2-1; TRBD2 might be the D (5 bases). The germline CDR1 and CDR2 sequences are WSHSY and SAAADI. The CDR3 is 13 amino acids. The V end lost 7 bases, the J end lost 7 bases, and 14 bases lay between the germline ends. CDR3 residues: CASITDSGNEQFF. In DNA, the CDR3 is TGCGCCAGCATAACAGACTCGGGGAATGAGCAGTTCTTC.

There are a few counts of this clone. DNA of the CDR3: TGTGCCAGCTCACCCGGAGTTAGGACAAGGACCGGGGAGCTGTTTTTT. This sequence encodes CASSPGVRTRTGELFF. The chain joins TRBV18 to TRBJ2-2, with a possible D match to TRBD1 (5 bases). CDR1 KGHSH and CDR2 LQKENI come from the germline V gene. The CDR3 runs to 16 residues. The V gene lost 3 bases and the J gene lost 5 bases, with 16 bases spanning the gap.

V usage is TRBV14 and J usage is TRBJ2-5, with 9 bases fitting TRBD2. This CDR3 has 17 amino acids. Germline CDR1 reads SGHDN; CDR2 reads FVKESK. Germline trimming cut 0 bases from V and 5 bases from J; bases unmatched to any gene: 10. CDR3 nucleotide sequence: TGTGCCAGCAGCCAAGATCGGAGTAGCGGGAGTCAGGAGACCCAGTACTTC. Translation: CASSQDRSSGSQETQYF.

This clone was recorded a few times. The chain couples TRBV7-2 to TRBJ2-7, with 12 bases identical to TRBD2. CDR1 and CDR2 (germline): SGHTA, FQGNSA. V lost 5 bases, J lost 2 bases, and 16 bases stayed unmatched. CDR3 size: 19 residues. In nucleotides, the CDR3 is TGTGCCAGCAGCCCCTTAGGACTAGCGGGACCCCGTAGCACCTACGAGCAGTACTTC. Translating it yields CASSPLGLAGPRSTYEQYF.